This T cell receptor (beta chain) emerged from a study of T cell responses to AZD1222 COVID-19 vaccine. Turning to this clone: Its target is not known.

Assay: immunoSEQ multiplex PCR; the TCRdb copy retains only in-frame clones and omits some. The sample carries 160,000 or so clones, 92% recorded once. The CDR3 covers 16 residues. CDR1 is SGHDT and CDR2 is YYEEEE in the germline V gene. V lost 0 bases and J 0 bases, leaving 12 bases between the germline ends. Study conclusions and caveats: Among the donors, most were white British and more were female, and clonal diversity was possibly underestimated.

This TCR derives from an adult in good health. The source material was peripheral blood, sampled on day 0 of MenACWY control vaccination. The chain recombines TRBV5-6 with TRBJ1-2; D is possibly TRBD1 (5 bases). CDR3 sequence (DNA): TGTGCCAGCAGCTTGGGAATTGGGGGATCTAACTATGGCTACACCTTC. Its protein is CASSLGIGGSNYGYTF.